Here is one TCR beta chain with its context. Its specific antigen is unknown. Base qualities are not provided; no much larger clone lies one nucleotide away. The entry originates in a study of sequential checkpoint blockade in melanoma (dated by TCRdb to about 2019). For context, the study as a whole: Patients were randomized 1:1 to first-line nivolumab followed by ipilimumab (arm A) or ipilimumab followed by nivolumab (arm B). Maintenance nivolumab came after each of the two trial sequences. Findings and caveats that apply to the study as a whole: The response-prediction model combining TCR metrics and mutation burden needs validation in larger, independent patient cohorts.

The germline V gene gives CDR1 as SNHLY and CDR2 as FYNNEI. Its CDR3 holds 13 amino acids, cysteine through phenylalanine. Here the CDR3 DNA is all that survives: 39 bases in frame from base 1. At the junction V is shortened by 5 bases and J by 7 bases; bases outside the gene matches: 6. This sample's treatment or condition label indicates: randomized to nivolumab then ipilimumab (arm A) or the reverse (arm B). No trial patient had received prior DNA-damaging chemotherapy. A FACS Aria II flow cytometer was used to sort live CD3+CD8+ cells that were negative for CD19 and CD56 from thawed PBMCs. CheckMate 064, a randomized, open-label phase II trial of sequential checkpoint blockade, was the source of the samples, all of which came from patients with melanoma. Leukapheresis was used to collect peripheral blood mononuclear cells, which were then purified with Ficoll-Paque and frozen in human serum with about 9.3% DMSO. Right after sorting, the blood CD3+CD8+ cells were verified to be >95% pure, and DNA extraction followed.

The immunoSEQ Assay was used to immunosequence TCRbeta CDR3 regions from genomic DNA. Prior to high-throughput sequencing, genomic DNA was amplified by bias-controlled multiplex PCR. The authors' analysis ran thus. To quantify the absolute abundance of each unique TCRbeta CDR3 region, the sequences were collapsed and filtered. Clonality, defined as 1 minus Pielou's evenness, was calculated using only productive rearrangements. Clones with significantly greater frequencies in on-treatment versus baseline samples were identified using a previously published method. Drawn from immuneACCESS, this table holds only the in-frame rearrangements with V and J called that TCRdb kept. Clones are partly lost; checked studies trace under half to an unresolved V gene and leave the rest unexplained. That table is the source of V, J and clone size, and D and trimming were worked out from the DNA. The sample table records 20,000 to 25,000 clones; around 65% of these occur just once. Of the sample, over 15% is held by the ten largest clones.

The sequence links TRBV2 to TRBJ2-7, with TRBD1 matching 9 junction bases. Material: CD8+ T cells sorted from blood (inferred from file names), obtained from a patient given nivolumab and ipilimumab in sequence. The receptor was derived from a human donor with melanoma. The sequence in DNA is TGTGCCAGCAGTCTACAGGGGGCAGGAGAGCAGTACTTC. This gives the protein CASSLQGAGEQYF.